The 13 T cell receptor beta chains given below trace back to one sample, sequenced in a study of cytomegalovirus exposure and HLA in healthy donors. The PCR had 60 Vbeta and 13 Jbeta primers. Sequencing was performed with immunoSEQ multiplex PCR; in TCRdb, only in-frame clones are kept and a portion is missing. Among approximately 170,000 clones listed, over 75% were seen once. The sample comprised PBMCs. The receptors were sampled from a man between 50 and 59 years old in good health and CMV-seropositive.

This chain links TRBV7-9 with TRBJ2-7, with 9 bases identical to TRBD2. This CDR3 spans 14 amino acids. In germline, CDR1 is SEHNR, CDR2 FQNEAQ (reference sequence). V gave up 4 bases and J gave up 2 bases; unmatched junction bases: 3. CDR3 sequence: CASSSTSGAYEQYF. As DNA, the CDR3 is TGTGCCAGCAGCTCGACTAGCGGAGCCTACGAGCAGTACTTC.

V gene TRBV6-5 combines with J gene TRBJ1-5; D is ambiguous. The CDR3 is 15 residues long. Trimming took off 6 bases at V and 2 bases at J, with 14 bases between the two ends. Germline-derived CDR1 and CDR2 are MNHEY and SVGAGI. The CDR3 nucleotides are TGTGCCAGCAGGCCCTTTGAGCTGGGCAATCAGCCCCAGCATTTT. It yields the protein CASRPFELGNQPQHF.

The rearrangement uses TRBV28 and TRBJ1-5, with D possibly being TRBD1 (6 bases). This CDR3 region has 13 residues. The V gene lost 5 bases and the J gene lost 6 bases, with 11 bases spanning the gap. Per germline, CDR1 MDHEN and CDR2 SYDVKM. CDR3 sequence: CASSTGLSQPQHF. CDR3 nucleotides: TGTGCCAGCAGTACAGGGCTGAGTCAGCCCCAGCATTTT.

The chain carries TRBV27 and TRBJ2-2; D gene ambiguous. V dropped 2 bases and J dropped 6 bases, with 7 bases sitting between them. The CDR3 runs to 13 residues. CDR1 and CDR2 from the germline V gene are MNHEY and SMNVEV (reference sequence). The CDR3, as DNA: TGTGCCAGCAGTTTAGTGTATGCCGGGGAGCTGTTTTTT. Translated: CASSLVYAGELFF.

A single count supports this clone. The chain combines TRBV4-3 with TRBJ1-5; possible D gene TRBD1, 5 bases. Per the germline V gene, CDR1 is LGHNA and CDR2 is YSLEER. The CDR3 consists of 15 residues. Trimming removed 2 bases from V and 3 bases from J, with 11 bases in between. CDR3 residues: CASSQTDSSNQPQHF. DNA of the CDR3: TGCGCCAGCAGCCAAACCGACAGCTCCAATCAGCCCCAGCATTTT.

This chain links TRBV5-1 with TRBJ2-4, with TRBD1 matching over 7 bases. Trimming at V came to 0 bases and at J to 8 bases, leaving 5 bases not matched to a gene. The CDR3 has 14 residues. Germline CDR1 and CDR2: SGHRS and YFSETQ. CDR3 in DNA: TGCGCCAGCAGCTTGGGGGGACAGAGGGACATTCAGTACTTC. Translating gives CASSLGGQRDIQYF.

The rearrangement joins TRBV28 to TRBJ2-5; perhaps TRBD1 as D (6 bases). Gene TRBJ2-7 matches the end of the DNA better, so the J call may be wrong. CDR1 and CDR2 (germline): MDHEN, SYDVKM. The length of the CDR3 is 16 residues. For the CDR3, the DNA is TGTGCCAGCAGTAGTCCACTCCGGGACATAAGGTACGAGCAGTACTTC. Translating gives CASSSPLRDIRYEQYF.

This rearrangement joins TRBV6-1 to TRBJ1-2; TRBD1 might be the D (5 bases). CDR1 and CDR2 (germline): MNHNS, SASEGT. There are 10 residues in the CDR3. The germline V and J ends were trimmed by 11 bases and 4 bases, with 8 bases remaining between them. CDR3: CAAGGYGYTF. The CDR3 DNA sequence: TGTGCCGCGGGGGGCTATGGCTACACCTTC.

V is TRBV7-2 and J is TRBJ2-5, with 11 bases fitting TRBD2. With V trimmed by 7 bases and J by 5 bases, 9 bases remained unmatched. Germline assignment: CDR1 SGHTA and CDR2 FQGNSA. CDR3 size: 15 residues. CDR3 amino acids: CASTPRGLAVETQYF. The CDR3 region has the DNA TGTGCCAGCACCCCCCGGGGACTAGCGGTTGAGACCCAGTACTTC.

This chain joins TRBV18 and TRBJ1-5; D perhaps matches TRBD1 (6 bases). Germline V gene data show CDR1 as KGHSH and CDR2 as LQKENI. V gave up 6 bases and J gave up 4 bases, with 10 bases separating them. The length of the CDR3 is 13 residues. CDR3 amino acids: CASSQGQNQPQHF. The CDR3 bases are TGTGCCAGCTCCCAAGGACAGAATCAGCCCCAGCATTTT.

This clone was seen a few times. The chain couples TRBV7-2 to TRBJ1-2, with D possibly matching TRBD1 (5 bases). Trimming removed 5 bases from V and 0 bases from J, with 7 bases in between. Per the germline V gene, CDR1 is SGHTA and CDR2 is FQGNSA. This CDR3 contains 13 residues. The CDR3 DNA reads TGTGCCAGCAGCCCCAGGGCTAACTATGGCTACACCTTC. Its translation is CASSPRANYGYTF. The full variable domain, in which reference TRBV7-2 and TRBJ1-2 provide the parts outside the CDR3, is GAGVSQSPSNKVTEKGKDVELRCDPISGHTALYWYRQSLGQGLEFLIYFQGNSAPDKSGLPSDRFSAERTGGSVSTLTIQRTQQEDSAVYLCASSPRANYGYTFGSGTRLTVV.

The chain employs TRBV5-1 and TRBJ2-1, with D maybe TRBD1 (5 bases). V shed 0 bases and J shed 5 bases, with 12 bases lying between them. This CDR3 is 15 amino acids long. CDR1 SGHRS and CDR2 YFSETQ come from the germline V gene. CDR3 coding DNA: TGCGCCAGCAGCTTGGAGGCAGGGCTCCACAATGAGCAGTTCTTC. It specifies CASSLEAGLHNEQFF.

The genes are TRBV29-1 and TRBJ2-3; TRBD1 agrees at 9 bases. CDR1 and CDR2 (germline): SQVTM, ANQGSEA. This CDR3 is 15 amino acids long. Unmatched junction bases numbered 11, after V lost 7 bases and J lost 3 bases. The chain's CDR3 is CSAHATGGWTDTQYF. As DNA, the CDR3 is TGCAGCGCCCACGCTACAGGGGGCTGGACAGATACGCAGTATTTT.